This TCR beta chain originates from a study of control samples from healthy donors and cancer patients. There are 16 residues in the CDR3. Trimming shortened V by 4 bases and J by 4 bases, and 16 bases separated the two germline ends. CDR1 and CDR2 (germline): MNHEY, SMNVEV (reference sequence). The assay was immunoSEQ multiplex PCR, and TCRdb's table has in-frame clones only and misses some. Among over 150,000 clones listed, around 94% were seen once. The rearrangement joins TRBV27 to TRBJ2-2; possible D gene TRBD1, 5 bases. Sequenced: PBMCs. This TCR was sampled from a man in his 60s with colorectal cancer. CDR3 residues: CASSYFVGRGTGELFF. CDR3 sequence (DNA): TGTGCCAGCAGTTATTTCGTGGGGCGCGGCACCGGGGAGCTGTTTTTT.